This T cell receptor beta chain was identified during a study of regulatory T cells in long-lasting Graves disease. Arm-PCR of CDR3 regions and iRepertoire HTBI primers were the basis on which TCR beta libraries were built. TCRdb fed the multiplex PCR reads into MiXCR, producing one record per CDR3 protein. The sample contains under 300,000 distinct CDR3 sequences, approximately 20% of which appear only once. This clonotype has at least ten counts. The target antigen is unknown. Time point specified: newly diagnosed GD, antithyroid drugs for less than 3 months. Generation of the TCR library employed RNA extracted from PBMCs. Findings of the study overall: TCR diversity in persistent Graves' patients was below that of newly diagnosed ones.

V was clipped by 8 bases and J by 0 bases, with 19 bases between them. The germline V gene has CDR1 SQVTM and CDR2 ANQGSEA. CDR3 length equals 15 residues. These records were also assigned to another study, of T cells in Graves' hyperthyroidism and ophthalmopathy.

The chain joins TRBV29-1 to TRBJ2-5; D may be TRBD1 or TRBD2 (6 bases each). The starting material was peripheral blood mononuclear cells (PBMCs), obtained at new diagnosis, from a patient treated with antithyroid drugs. This receptor was identified in a woman in her twenties or thirties with Graves disease. The CDR3, as DNA: TGCAGCTCCCCCTCGTACGGGGGCAACCAAGAGACCCAGTACTTC. This sequence encodes CSSPSYGGNQETQYF.